One and the same sample provided the 11 T cell receptor beta chains below, sequenced in a study of tumor-infiltrating lymphocytes in localized non-small cell lung cancer. The protocol was immunoSEQ multiplex PCR, while the TCRdb copy is restricted to in-frame clones and leaves out a portion. The table has about 18,000 clones, more than 60% seen once; the top ten hold approximately 5.4%. Material: lung tumor tissue. The receptor set was obtained from a human donor with non-small cell lung cancer.

The chain employs TRBV7-9 and TRBJ1-2; TRBD1 matches 8 bases. This CDR3 has 16 amino acids. V lost 3 bases, J lost 3 bases, and 9 bases stayed unmatched. CDR1 SEHNR and CDR2 FQNEAQ come from the germline V gene (reference sequence). CDR3 nucleotides: TGTGCCAGCAGCTTCACCGGACAGGGCTGGGACTATGGCTACACCTTC. Protein: CASSFTGQGWDYGYTF.

The chain links TRBV20-1 to TRBJ2-3, with D possibly being TRBD2 (6 bases). CDR1 is DFQATT, CDR2 SNEGSKA, per germline (reference sequence). V was pared by 5 bases and J by 10 bases, with 13 bases between. The CDR3 is made up of 11 amino acids. This CDR3 reads CSAGPGSPQYF. The CDR3 nucleotides read TGCAGTGCTGGACCCGGGAGCCCGCAGTATTTT.

The rearrangement joins TRBV28 to TRBJ1-4, with 9 bases fitting TRBD1. Germline CDR1 MDHEN, CDR2 SYDVKM. This CDR3 is built from 17 residues. V lost 4 bases, J lost 5 bases, and 11 bases stayed unmatched. The CDR3: CASSSGTGRPLNEKLFF. As DNA, the CDR3 is TGTGCCAGCAGTTCCGGGACAGGGAGGCCCCTCAATGAAAAACTGTTTTTT.

V is TRBV4-1 and J is TRBJ2-5; tentatively, D is TRBD1 (6 bases). CDR3 size: 14 residues. Trimming took off 2 bases at V and 4 bases at J, with 11 bases between the two ends. Germline V gene data show CDR1 as MGHRA and CDR2 as YSYEKL. The DNA of the CDR3 is TGCGCCAGCAGCCAATACAGGGTTGGAGAGACCCAGTACTTC. Protein: CASSQYRVGETQYF.

The V and J genes are TRBV9 and TRBJ2-2, with TRBD2 identical over 11 bases. Unmatched junction bases numbered 11, after V lost 0 bases and J lost 1 base. Germline V gene sequence: CDR1 SGDLS, CDR2 YYNGEE. The CDR3 loop spans 20 amino acids. The CDR3: CASSVGSGGAGPKNTGELFF. The CDR3 coding sequence is TGTGCCAGCAGCGTAGGTAGCGGGGGGGCCGGGCCTAAGAACACCGGGGAGCTGTTTTTT. The full variable domain, with the rest looked up from reference TRBV9 and TRBJ2-2, is DSGVTQTPKHLITATGQRVTLRCSPRSGDLSVYWYQQSLDQGLQFLIQYYNGEERAKGNILERFSAQQFPDLHSELNLSSLELGDSALYFCASSVGSGGAGPKNTGELFFGEGSRLTVL.

The chain uses TRBV7-2 and TRBJ2-1; TRBD2 matches 13 bases. With 6 bases clipped from V and 8 bases from J, the junction kept 16 bases outside the gene matches. The germline V gene encodes CDR1 SGHTA and CDR2 FQGNSA. The CDR3 consists of 18 residues. The CDR3 here is CASRRQGVTSGRDHEQFF. DNA of the CDR3: TGTGCCAGCAGGAGACAGGGGGTTACTAGCGGGAGGGACCATGAGCAGTTCTTC.

This chain joins TRBV7-9 and TRBJ1-4; tentative D call: TRBD1 (6 bases). The V and J ends lost 1 base and 0 bases respectively, with 15 bases between them. Germline V gene lookup returns CDR1 SEHNR and CDR2 FQNEAQ (reference sequence). The CDR3 has 18 residues. Here the CDR3 DNA reads TGTGCCAGCAGCTTAGTCCGGGACACACTTGCAACTAATGAAAAACTGTTTTTT. This sequence encodes CASSLVRDTLATNEKLFF.

The chain employs TRBV4-3 and TRBJ2-2, with TRBD1 as a possible D gene (5 bases). The V and J ends lost 4 bases and 1 base respectively, with 16 bases between them. The CDR3 totals 17 residues. Germline assignment: CDR1 LGHNA and CDR2 YSLEER. The CDR3 loop is CASSLHIPTGNTGELFF. The CDR3, as DNA: TGCGCCAGCAGCCTCCACATACCAACAGGGAACACCGGGGAGCTGTTTTTT.

The chain employs TRBV21-1 and TRBJ2-5; TRBD2 is the table's D call, not checked against the DNA. TRBV21-1 is listed as a pseudogene. The CDR3 extends over 16 amino acids. The chain's CDR3 is CASSVRLAGGAETQYF. As DNA, the CDR3 is TGTGCCAGCAGCGTTAGACTAGCGGGGGGGGCAGAGACCCAGTACTTC.

Within the sample, this clone is medium-sized. The chain employs TRBV7-2 and TRBJ1-2; 8 bases align to TRBD1. This CDR3 region has 16 residues. Germline loops: CDR1 SGHTA, CDR2 FQGNSA. The V segment lost 5 bases and the J segment 1 base; nucleotides outside the gene matches: 9. CDR3 DNA: TGTGCCAGCAGCCGCTTAGGGACAGGACTTAACTATGGCTACACCTTC. This translates into CASSRLGTGLNYGYTF.

By its share, this clone is medium-sized. The genes are TRBV7-3 and TRBJ1-1, with TRBD1 identical over 7 bases. The CDR3 sequence is 14 residues long. The ends lost 4 bases at V and 0 bases at J; junction bases unmatched: 2. Per germline, CDR1 SGHTA and CDR2 FQGTGA. The CDR3 protein is CASSSTGMNTEAFF. In DNA form, the CDR3 reads TGTGCCAGCAGCTCGACAGGGATGAACACTGAAGCTTTCTTT.